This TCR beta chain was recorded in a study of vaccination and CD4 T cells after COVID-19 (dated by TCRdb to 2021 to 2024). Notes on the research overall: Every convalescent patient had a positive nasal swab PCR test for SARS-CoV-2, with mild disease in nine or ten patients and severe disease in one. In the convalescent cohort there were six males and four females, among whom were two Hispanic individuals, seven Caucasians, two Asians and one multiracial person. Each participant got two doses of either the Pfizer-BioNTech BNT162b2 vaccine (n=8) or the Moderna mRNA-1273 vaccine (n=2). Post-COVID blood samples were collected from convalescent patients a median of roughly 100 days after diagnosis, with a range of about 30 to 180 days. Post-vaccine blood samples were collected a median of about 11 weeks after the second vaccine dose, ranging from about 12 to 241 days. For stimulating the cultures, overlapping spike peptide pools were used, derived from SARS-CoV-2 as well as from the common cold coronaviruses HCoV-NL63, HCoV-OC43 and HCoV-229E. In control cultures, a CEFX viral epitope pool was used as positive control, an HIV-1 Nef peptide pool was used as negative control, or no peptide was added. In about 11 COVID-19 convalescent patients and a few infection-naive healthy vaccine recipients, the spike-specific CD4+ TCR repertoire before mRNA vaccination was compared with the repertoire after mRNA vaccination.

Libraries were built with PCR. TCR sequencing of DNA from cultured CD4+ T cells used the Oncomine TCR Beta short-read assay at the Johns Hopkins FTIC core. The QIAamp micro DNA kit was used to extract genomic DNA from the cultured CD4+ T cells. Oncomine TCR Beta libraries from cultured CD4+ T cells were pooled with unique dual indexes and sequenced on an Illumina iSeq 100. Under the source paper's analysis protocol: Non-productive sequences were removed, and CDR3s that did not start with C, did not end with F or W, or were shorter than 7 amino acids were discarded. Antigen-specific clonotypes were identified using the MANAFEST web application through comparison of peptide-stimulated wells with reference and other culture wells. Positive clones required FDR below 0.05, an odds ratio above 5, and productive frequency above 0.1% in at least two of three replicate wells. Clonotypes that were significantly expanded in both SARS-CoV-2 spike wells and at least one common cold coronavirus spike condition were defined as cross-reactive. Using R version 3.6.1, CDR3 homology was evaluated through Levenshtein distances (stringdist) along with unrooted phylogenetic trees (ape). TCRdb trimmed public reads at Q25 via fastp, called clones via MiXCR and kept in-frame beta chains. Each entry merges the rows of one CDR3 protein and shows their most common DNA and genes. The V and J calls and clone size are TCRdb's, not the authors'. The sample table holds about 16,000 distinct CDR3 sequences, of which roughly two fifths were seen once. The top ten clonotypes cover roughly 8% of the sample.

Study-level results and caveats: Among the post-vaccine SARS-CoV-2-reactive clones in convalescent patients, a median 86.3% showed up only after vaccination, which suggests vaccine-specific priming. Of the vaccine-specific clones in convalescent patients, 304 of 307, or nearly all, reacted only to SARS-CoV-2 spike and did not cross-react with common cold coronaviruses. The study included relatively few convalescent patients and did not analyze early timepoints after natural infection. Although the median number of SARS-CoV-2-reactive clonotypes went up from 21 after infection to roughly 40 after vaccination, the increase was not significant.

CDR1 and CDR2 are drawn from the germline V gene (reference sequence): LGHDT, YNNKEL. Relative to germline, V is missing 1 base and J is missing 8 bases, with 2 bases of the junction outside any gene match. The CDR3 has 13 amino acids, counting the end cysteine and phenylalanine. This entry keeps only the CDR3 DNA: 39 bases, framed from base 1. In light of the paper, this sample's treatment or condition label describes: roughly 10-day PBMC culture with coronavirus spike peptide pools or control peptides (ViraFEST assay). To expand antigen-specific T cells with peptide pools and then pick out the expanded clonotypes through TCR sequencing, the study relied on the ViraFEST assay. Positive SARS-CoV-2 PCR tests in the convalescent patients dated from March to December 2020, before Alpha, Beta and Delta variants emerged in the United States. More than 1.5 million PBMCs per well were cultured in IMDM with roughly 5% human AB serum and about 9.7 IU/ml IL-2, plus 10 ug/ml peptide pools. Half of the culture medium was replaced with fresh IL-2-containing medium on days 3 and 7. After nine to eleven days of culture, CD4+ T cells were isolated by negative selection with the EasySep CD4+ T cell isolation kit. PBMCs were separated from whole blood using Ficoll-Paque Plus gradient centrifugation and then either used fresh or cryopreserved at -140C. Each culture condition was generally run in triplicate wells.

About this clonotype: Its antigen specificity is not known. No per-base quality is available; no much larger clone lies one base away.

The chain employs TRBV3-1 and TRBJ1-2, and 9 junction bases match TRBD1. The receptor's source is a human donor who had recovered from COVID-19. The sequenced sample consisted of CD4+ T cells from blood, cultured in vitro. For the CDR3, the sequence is CASSQGTGEGYTF. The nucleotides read TGTGCCAGCAGCCAAGGGACAGGGGAGGGCTACACCTTC.